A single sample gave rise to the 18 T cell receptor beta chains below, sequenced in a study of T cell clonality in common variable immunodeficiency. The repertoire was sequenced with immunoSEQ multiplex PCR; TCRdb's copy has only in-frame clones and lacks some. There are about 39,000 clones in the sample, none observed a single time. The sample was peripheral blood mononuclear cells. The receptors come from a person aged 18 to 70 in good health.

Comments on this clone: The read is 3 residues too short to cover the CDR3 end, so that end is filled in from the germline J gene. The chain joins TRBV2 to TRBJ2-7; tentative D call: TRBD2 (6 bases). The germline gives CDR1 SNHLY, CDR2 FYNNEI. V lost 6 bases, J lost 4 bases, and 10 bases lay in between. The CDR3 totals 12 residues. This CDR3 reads CASRGRGYEQYF. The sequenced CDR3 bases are TGTGCCAGCAGGGGGCGGGGTTACGAG.

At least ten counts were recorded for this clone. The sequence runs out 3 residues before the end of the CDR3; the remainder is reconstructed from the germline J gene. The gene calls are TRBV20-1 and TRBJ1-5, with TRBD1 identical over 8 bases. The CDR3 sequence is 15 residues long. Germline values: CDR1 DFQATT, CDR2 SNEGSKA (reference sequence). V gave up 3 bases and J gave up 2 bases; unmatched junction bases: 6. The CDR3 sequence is CSASGQGGGNQPQHF. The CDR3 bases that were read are TGCAGTGCTAGTGGACAGGGCGGGGGCAATCAGCCC.

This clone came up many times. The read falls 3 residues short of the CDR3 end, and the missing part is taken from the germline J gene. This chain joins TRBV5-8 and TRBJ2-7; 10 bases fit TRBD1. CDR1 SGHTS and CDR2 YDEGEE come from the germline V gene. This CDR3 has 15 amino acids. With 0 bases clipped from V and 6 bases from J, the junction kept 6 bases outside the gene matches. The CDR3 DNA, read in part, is TGTGCCAGCAGCTTGGCAGGGACAGGGGCTGGCGAG. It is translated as CASSLAGTGAGE. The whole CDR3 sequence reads CASSLAGTGAGEQYF.

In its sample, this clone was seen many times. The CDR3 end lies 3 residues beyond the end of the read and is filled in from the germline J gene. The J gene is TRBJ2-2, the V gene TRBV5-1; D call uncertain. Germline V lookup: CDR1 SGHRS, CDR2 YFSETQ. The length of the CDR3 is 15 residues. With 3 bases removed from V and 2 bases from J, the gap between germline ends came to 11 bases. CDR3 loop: CASSSRSINTGELFF. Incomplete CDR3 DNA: TGCGCCAGCAGCTCGAGATCTATTAACACCGGGGAG.

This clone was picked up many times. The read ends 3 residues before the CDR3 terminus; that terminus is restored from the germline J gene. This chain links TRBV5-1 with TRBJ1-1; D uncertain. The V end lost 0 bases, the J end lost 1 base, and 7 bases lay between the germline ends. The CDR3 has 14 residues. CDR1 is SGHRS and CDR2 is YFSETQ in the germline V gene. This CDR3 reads CASSLALSNTEAFF. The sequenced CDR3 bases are TGCGCCAGCAGCTTGGCCTTATCGAACACTGAA.

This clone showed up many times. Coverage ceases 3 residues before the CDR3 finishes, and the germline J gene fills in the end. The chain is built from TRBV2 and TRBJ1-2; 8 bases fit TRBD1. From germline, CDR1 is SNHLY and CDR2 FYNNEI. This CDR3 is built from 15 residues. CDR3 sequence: CASSAGTGQAQGYTF. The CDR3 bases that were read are TGTGCCAGCAGTGCGGGAACGGGACAGGCTCAAGGC.

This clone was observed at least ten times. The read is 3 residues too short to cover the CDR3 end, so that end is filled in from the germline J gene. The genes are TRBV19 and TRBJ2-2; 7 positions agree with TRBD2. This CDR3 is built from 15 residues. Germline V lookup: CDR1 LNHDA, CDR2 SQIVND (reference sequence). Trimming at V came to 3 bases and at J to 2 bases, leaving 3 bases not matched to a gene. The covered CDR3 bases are TGTGCCAGTAGTATGGGGACTATTAACACCGGGGAG. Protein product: CASSMGTINTGE. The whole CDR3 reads CASSMGTINTGELFF.

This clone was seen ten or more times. The CDR3 sequence: CASSTTKGGQGAIGELFF. The DNA read from the CDR3 is TGTGCCAGTAGTACAACCAAAGGGGGACAGGGGGCAATCGGGGAG. The chain employs TRBV19 and TRBJ2-2, with 12 bases fitting TRBD1. The read ends 3 residues before the CDR3 terminus; that terminus is restored from the germline J gene. This CDR3 contains 18 residues. CDR1 is LNHDA, CDR2 SQIVND, per germline (reference sequence). J lost 7 bases, V lost 4 bases, and 13 bases had no gene match.

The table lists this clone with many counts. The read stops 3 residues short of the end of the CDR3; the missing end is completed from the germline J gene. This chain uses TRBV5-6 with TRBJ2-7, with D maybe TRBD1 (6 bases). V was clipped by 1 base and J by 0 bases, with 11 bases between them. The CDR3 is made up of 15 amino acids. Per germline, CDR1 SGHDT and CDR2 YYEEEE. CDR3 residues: CASSLRGQSSYEQYF. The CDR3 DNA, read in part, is TGTGCCAGCAGCTTGAGGGGACAAAGCTCCTACGAG.

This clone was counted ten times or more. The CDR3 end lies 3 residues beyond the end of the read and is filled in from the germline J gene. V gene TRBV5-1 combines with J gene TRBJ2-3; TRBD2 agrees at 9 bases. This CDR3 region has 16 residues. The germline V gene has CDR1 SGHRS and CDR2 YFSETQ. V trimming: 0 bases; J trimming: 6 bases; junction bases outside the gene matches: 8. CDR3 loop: CASSLDAGGPGDTQYF. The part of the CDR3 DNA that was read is TGCGCCAGCAGCTTGGACGCGGGAGGGCCTGGGGATACG.

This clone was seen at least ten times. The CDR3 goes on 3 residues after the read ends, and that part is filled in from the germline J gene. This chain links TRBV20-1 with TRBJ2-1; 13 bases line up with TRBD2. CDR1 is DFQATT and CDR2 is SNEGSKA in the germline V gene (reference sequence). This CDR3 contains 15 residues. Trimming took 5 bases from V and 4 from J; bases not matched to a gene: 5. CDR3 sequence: CSAYTGLAGYNEQFF. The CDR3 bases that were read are TGCAGTGCTTATACGGGACTAGCGGGATACAATGAG.

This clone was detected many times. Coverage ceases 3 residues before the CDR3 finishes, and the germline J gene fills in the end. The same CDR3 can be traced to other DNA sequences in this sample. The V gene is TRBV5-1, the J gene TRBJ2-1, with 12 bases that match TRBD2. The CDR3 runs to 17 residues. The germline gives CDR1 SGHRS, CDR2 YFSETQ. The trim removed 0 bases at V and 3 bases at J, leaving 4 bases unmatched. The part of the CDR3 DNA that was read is TGCGCCAGCAGCTTGGTGACTAGCGGGAGTAGCTACAATGAG. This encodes CASSLVTSGSSYNE. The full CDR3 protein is CASSLVTSGSSYNEQFF.

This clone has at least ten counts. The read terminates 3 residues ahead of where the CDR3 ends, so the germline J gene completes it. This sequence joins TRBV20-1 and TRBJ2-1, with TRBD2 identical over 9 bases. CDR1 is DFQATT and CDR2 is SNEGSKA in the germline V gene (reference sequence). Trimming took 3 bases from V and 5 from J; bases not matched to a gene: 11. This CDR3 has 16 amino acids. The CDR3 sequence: CSASSLVLAGNNEQFF. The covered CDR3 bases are TGCAGTGCTAGTTCTTTGGTGCTAGCGGGAAACAATGAG.

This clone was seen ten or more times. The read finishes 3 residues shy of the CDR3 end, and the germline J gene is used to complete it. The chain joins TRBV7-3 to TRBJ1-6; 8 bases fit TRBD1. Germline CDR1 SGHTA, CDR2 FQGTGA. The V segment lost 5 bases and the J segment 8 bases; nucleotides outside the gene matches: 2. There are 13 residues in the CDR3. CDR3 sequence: CASSKQGDSPLHF. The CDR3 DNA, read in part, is TGTGCCAGCAGCAAACAGGGGGATTCACCC.

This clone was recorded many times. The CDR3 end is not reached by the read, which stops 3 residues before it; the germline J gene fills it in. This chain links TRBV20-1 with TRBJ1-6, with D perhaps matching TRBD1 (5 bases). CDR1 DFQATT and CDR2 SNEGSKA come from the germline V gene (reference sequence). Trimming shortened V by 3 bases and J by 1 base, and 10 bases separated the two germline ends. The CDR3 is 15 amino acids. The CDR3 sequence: CSASAGVSYNSPLHF. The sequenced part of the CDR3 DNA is TGCAGTGCTAGCGCGGGGGTTTCCTATAATTCACCC.

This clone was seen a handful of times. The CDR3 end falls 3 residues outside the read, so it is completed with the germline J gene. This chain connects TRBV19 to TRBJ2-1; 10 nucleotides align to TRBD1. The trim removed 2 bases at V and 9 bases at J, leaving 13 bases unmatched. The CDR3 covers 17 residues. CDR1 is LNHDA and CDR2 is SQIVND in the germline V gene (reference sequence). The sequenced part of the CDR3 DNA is TGTGCCAGTAGTATAATGGTGGTCCGACAGGGGGCCGGTGAG. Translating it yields CASSIMVVRQGAGE. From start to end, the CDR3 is CASSIMVVRQGAGEQFF.

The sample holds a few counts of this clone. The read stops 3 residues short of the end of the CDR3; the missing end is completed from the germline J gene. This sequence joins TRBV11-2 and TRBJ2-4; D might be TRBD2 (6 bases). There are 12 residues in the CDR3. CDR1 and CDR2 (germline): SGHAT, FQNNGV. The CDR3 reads CASSSMDYGQYF. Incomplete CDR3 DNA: TGTGCCAGCAGCAGCATGGACTATGGT.

The DNA read from the CDR3 is TGTGCCAGCAGTTACTCAGCAGCGGGAGGGTTGAGAGAGACG. As protein: CASSYSAAGGLRET. From start to end, the CDR3 is CASSYSAAGGLRETQYF. V is TRBV6-2 or TRBV6-3 and J is TRBJ2-3; the match to TRBD2 covers 10 bases. The CDR3 end lies 3 residues beyond the end of the read and is filled in from the germline J gene. This CDR3 region has 17 residues. Germline V gives CDR1 MNHEY, CDR2 SVGEGT.